This entry features one T cell receptor beta chain sequence. What it binds is unknown. The data are from a study of vaccination and CD4 T cells after COVID-19. Across the whole study: Stimulation of cells relied on overlapping spike peptides derived from SARS-CoV-2, HCoV-NL63, HCoV-OC43 and HCoV-229E. Either a CEFX pool, an HIV-1 Nef pool, or no peptide was added to control cultures.

Whole-study results and caveats: Spike mono-reactivity was the property of 304 of 307 vaccine-specific clones in convalescent patients.

Sequencing of the DNA from cultured CD4+ T cells was carried out with the Oncomine TCR Beta short-read assay. Investigators isolated genomic DNA from cultured CD4+ T cells. TCRdb re-called the PCR reads with MiXCR, one entry per CDR3 protein. The sample lists several thousand distinct CDR3 sequences; less than 70% were seen once. This CDR3 region has 15 residues. The V gene lost 6 bases and the J gene lost 4 bases, with 18 bases spanning the gap. Germline CDR1 reads MNHNS; CDR2 reads SASEGT. The sample's treatment: approximately 10-day PBMC culture with coronavirus spike peptide pools or control peptides (ViraFEST assay).

Here the sequenced sample was cultured CD4+ T cells from blood, taken after SARS-CoV-2 vaccination. The V call is TRBV6-1, the J call TRBJ1-1, with D possibly TRBD1 on 5 matching bases. This TCR was recovered from a human donor with COVID-19. CDR3 loop: CASSDPKGRSTEAFF. The CDR3 DNA follows: TGTGCCAGCAGCGACCCCAAGGGGAGGAGCACTGAAGCTTTCTTT.